This TCR beta chain is from a study of OX40 agonist ivuxolimab in advanced cancers. Across the whole study: Ivuxolimab was delivered to patients intravenously every 2 weeks at doses spanning 0.01 to 10 mg/kg.

Germline-derived CDR1 and CDR2 are SGHVS and FQNEAQ. CDR3 size: 15 residues. V lost 1 base, J lost 6 bases, and 13 bases lay in between. Sequencing used immunoSEQ multiplex PCR; TCRdb keeps in-frame clones, though not all of them. The table records about 84,000 clones, 94% of them present only once. The source was CD4+ or CD8+ T cells sorted from blood, collected in a trial of the OX40 agonist ivuxolimab. The sequence was obtained from an adult with an advanced solid tumor such as melanoma, head and neck, liver or kidney cancer. The chain joins TRBV7-8 to TRBJ1-5, with a possible D match to TRBD1 (6 bases). The CDR3 nucleotides read TGTGCCAGCAGCTTAGTAATTTCGGGGGCTCAGCCCCAGCATTTT. It yields the protein CASSLVISGAQPQHF.